This TCR beta chain was sequenced during a study of shared clonotypes between healthy human individuals. All donors qualified as healthy HIV-negative adults and had experienced no recent acute infections or vaccinations. In regard to this clone: Its antigen is not identified.

Whole-study findings and limits: Non-shared clonotypes had lower generation probabilities than clonotypes shared by all four sorted-subset donors. Generally, estimated richness proved larger in naive subsets than it did in memory subsets.

Measured with immunoSEQ multiplex PCR; TCRdb has only the in-frame clones, and not every one. In the table there are about 1.1 million clones, about four fifths of which are singletons. Germline V gene sequence: CDR1 MGHRA, CDR2 YSYEKL. J gave up 3 bases and V 4 bases, and 17 bases lay outside the gene matches. CDR3 length: 19 residues. The chain uses TRBV4-1 and TRBJ1-4; 7 bases map to TRBD1. The sample was memory CD4+ T cells from PBMCs. Regarding subset: CD45RA-negative fraction. The clonotype comes from a man younger than 30 in good health. Some clones in this sample may be carry-over from other donors' samples. The CDR3: CASSRTGARWDSPNEKLFF. CDR3 coding DNA: TGCGCCAGCAGCCGGACTGGGGCCCGGTGGGACAGCCCTAATGAAAAACTGTTTTTT.